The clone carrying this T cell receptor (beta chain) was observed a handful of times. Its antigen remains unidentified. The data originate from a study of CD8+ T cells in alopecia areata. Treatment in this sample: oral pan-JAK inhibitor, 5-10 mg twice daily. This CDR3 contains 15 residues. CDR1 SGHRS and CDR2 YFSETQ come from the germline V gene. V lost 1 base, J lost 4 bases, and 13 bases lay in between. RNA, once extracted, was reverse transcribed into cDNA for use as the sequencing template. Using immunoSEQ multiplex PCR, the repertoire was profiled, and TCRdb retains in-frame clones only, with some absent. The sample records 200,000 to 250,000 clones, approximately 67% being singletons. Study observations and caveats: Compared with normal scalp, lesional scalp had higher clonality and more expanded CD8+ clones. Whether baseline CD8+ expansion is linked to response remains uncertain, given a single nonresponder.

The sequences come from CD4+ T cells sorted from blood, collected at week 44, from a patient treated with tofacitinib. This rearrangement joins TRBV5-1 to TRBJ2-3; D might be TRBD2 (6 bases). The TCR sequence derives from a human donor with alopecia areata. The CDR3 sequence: CASSLRGVVADTQYF. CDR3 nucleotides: TGCGCCAGCAGCTTGCGCGGGGTAGTGGCAGATACGCAGTATTTT.